This T cell receptor (beta chain) was documented in a study of T cells expressing NK-cell markers. TCRdb re-called the 5' RACE reads; one entry per CDR3 protein, DNA not given. The table gives hundreds of thousands of distinct CDR3 sequences; the top ten clones make up less than 7.5% of it. The CDR3 consists of 16 residues. The germline V gene encodes CDR1 SGDLS and CDR2 YYNGEE. The source is a woman aged 18 to 75 in good health. Sequencing was carried out using blood T cells: a sorted CD56 or NKG2C T cell subset, CD4+ or CD8+ T cells, or bulk PBMC T cells (not recorded which). The chain recombines TRBV9 with TRBJ2-1; TCRdb gives TRBD2 as the D gene, but with no DNA this cannot be confirmed. This CDR3 is CASSPMEGRSYNEQFF.